This T cell receptor beta chain was recovered during a study of CD8 T cells in Susac syndrome. Roughly 0.45 to 1 ug RNA was reverse transcribed with random hexamers. The method of amplification for TCR beta CDR3 was immunoSEQ multiplex PCR, covering 54 Vbeta and 13 Jbeta. One entry per CDR3 protein results from TCRdb running MiXCR on the immunoSEQ multiplex PCR reads. Among hundreds of thousands of distinct CDR3 sequences listed, 85% to 90% were seen once. In blood CD8+ and CD4+ T cells, TCR beta underwent sequencing. The multiple sclerosis control group comprised treatment-naive patients with stable or active relapsing-remitting disease. Negative isolation yielded the CD8+ and CD4+ T cells, while FACS enriched the TEMRA cells. Trimming took 0 bases from V and 5 from J; bases not matched to a gene: 13. Germline CDR1 reads MNHEY; CDR2 reads SVGAGI. This CDR3 spans 19 amino acids.

Source material: CD8+ T cells from PBMCs. The gene calls are TRBV6-5 and TRBJ2-3; 11 nucleotides align to TRBD1. This TCR came from a human donor with multiple sclerosis. DNA for the CDR3: TGTGCCAGCAGTTACTCGATGAGCATGGGACAGGGGGAGAGAGATACGCAGTATTTT. Its protein product is CASSYSMSMGQGERDTQYF.